One and the same sample provided the 14 T cell receptor beta chains below, sequenced in a study of Graves' ophthalmopathy and Graves' hyperthyroidism. Amplification of TCR beta CDR3 regions used RNA transcripts. RT-PCR with HTBI primers came first, then second-round multiplex PCR. Using its own MiXCR run on the multiplex PCR reads, TCRdb lists one record per CDR3 protein. The repertoire holds about 1.1 million distinct CDR3 sequences, roughly two fifths seen once, with around 10% in the top ten. The sample taken for sequencing was peripheral blood or thyroid tissue (not recorded which). These receptors came from an adult man with Graves' hyperthyroidism.

This clonotype was counted at least ten times. This sequence joins TRBV20-1 and TRBJ1-5; D is uncertain. The CDR3 length is 14 residues. Germline V gives CDR1 DFQATT, CDR2 SNEGSKA (reference sequence). Trimming pared 1 base from V and 0 bases from J, leaving 7 bases between. The CDR3 here is CSARGTNSNQPQHF. CDR3 DNA: TGCAGTGCTAGAGGGACCAATAGCAATCAGCCCCAGCATTTT.

The table lists this clonotype with a few counts. This chain joins TRBV4-2 and TRBJ2-7; D could derive from TRBD1 or TRBD2 (5 bases each). This CDR3 has 15 residues. The germline gives CDR1 LGHNA, CDR2 YNFKEQ. Trimming stripped 1 base from V and 3 bases from J, with 13 bases between. DNA of the CDR3: TGTGCCAGCAGCCAAGTTTCTGGGACGAGCTACGAGCAGTACTTC. Translation: CASSQVSGTSYEQYF.

The chain has TRBV11-2 and TRBJ1-2, with D unclear. The CDR3 is 14 amino acids. V lost 5 bases, J lost 7 bases, and 17 bases lay in between. Germline loops: CDR1 SGHAT, CDR2 FQNNGV. The CDR3 reads CASSPIRRFGGYTF. The DNA for the CDR3 is TGTGCCAGCAGCCCCATTCGTAGGTTCGGTGGCTACACCTTC. Together with reference TRBV11-2 and TRBJ1-2, the CDR3 gives the full variable domain: EAGVAQSPRYKIIEKRQSVAFWCNPISGHATLYWYQQILGQGPKLLIQFQNNGVVDDSQLPKDRFSAERLKGVDSTLKIQPAKLEDSAVYLCASSPIRRFGGYTFGSGTRLTVV.

This clonotype came up many times. The rearrangement links TRBV5-1 to TRBJ1-4; D is unclear. The CDR3 extends over 15 amino acids. The germline V and J ends were trimmed by 4 bases and 6 bases, with 16 bases remaining between them. Germline-derived CDR1 and CDR2 are SGHRS and YFSETQ. The CDR3 loop is CASSPGASTDEKLFF. The CDR3 DNA follows: TGCGCCAGCAGCCCCGGAGCCAGTACGGATGAAAAACTGTTTTTT.

The chain carries TRBV12-3 or TRBV12-4 and TRBJ1-5; tentatively, D is TRBD1 (5 bases). The CDR3 has 13 amino acids. Trimming took 5 bases from V and 5 from J, leaving 10 bases between them. The CDR3 is CASSVEGYQPQHF. The CDR3 DNA follows: TGTGCCAGCAGTGTGGAGGGGTATCAGCCCCAGCATTTT.

This clonotype was observed many times. The CDR3 coding sequence is TGTGCCAGCAGCCCATCGACAGACACTGGGGCCAACGTCCTGACTTTC. Translating it yields CASSPSTDTGANVLTF. The chain joins TRBV7-3 to TRBJ2-6; maybe TRBD1 (5 bases). CDR1 is SGHTA and CDR2 is FQGTGA in the germline V gene. Trimming took off 5 bases at V and 2 bases at J, with 13 bases between the two ends. CDR3 length: 16 residues.

This clonotype was recorded a few times. This chain connects TRBV7-9 to TRBJ2-5; D is undetermined. The CDR3 spans 15 residues. V was trimmed by 1 base and J by 2 bases, leaving 11 bases between them. Germline loops: CDR1 SEHNR, CDR2 FQNEAQ (reference sequence). The CDR3 DNA reads as TGTGCCAGCAGCTTAGGGCCTATCCAACAAGAGACCCAGTACTTC. Translation gives CASSLGPIQQETQYF. Looking up the rest from reference TRBV7-9 and TRBJ2-5 gives the full variable domain: DTGVSQNPRHKITKRGQNVTFRCDPISEHNRLYWYRQTLGQGPEFLTYFQNEAQLEKSRLLSDRFSAERPKGSFSTLEIQRTEQGDSAMYLCASSLGPIQQETQYFGPGTRLLVL.

The chain is built from TRBV10-2 and TRBJ1-5; D is perhaps TRBD1 (5 bases). CDR1 WSHSY and CDR2 SAAADI come from the germline V gene. The CDR3 sequence is 13 residues long. Trimming took 4 bases from V and 14 from J, leaving 18 bases between them. The chain's CDR3 is CASSASGYSYEHF. The CDR3 bases are TGCGCCAGCAGTGCGTCAGGGTATTCCTACGAGCATTTT.

The chain employs TRBV20-1 and TRBJ2-7; no firm D call. The CDR3 loop spans 17 amino acids. V dropped 1 base and J dropped 4 bases, with 23 bases sitting between them. CDR1 is DFQATT, CDR2 SNEGSKA, per germline (reference sequence). The chain's CDR3 is CSARAPGARRSFYEQYF. In DNA form, the CDR3 reads TGCAGTGCTAGAGCCCCAGGAGCGAGGCGCTCCTTTTACGAGCAGTACTTC.

About this clonotype: A junction boundary mismatches the germline segment, possibly from a read error. This chain uses TRBV9 with TRBJ1-4, with D tentatively TRBD1 (5 bases). The V gene's germline CDR1 is SGDLS and CDR2 YYNGEE. This CDR3 region has 14 residues. CDR3: CASSQAAGLEKLFF. DNA for the CDR3: TGCGCCAGCAGCCAAGCGGCAGGGTTGGAAAAACTGTTTTTT.

The J gene is TRBJ1-3, the V gene TRBV12-3 or TRBV12-4; D gene uncertain. V was clipped by 8 bases and J by 3 bases, with 20 bases between them. CDR3 size: 16 residues. CDR3 sequence reads: CASELPTENSGNTIYF. In nucleotides, the CDR3 is TGTGCCAGCGAACTCCCCACGGAAAATAGTGGAAACACCATATATTTT.

The V call is TRBV15, the J call TRBJ1-1; D is uncertain. This CDR3 comprises 12 residues. Germline values: CDR1 LNHNV, CDR2 YYDKDF (reference sequence). Trimming took off 4 bases at V and 7 bases at J, with 10 bases between the two ends. CDR3 sequence reads: CATSKTLGEAFF. The CDR3 bases are TGTGCCACCAGCAAAACCTTGGGTGAAGCTTTCTTT.

The gene calls are TRBV7-2 and TRBJ1-6, with D unclear. The CDR3 consists of 17 residues. CDR1 is SGHTA and CDR2 is FQGNSA in the germline V gene. The V gene lost 4 bases and the J gene lost 2 bases, with 15 bases spanning the gap. CDR3 coding DNA: TGTGCCAGCAGCTCCCCAAAACGGCGAACCTATAATTCACCCCTCCACTTT. As protein: CASSSPKRRTYNSPLHF.

This clonotype has a handful of counts. The DNA for the CDR3 is TGTGCCATCAGTGAGCAAGCGGGAGGAACGGAGACCCAGTACTTC. Protein product: CAISEQAGGTETQYF. The gene calls are TRBV10-3 and TRBJ2-5, with 9 bases aligning to TRBD2. Trimming cost V 2 bases and J 5 bases; bases outside gene matches: 6. Germline CDR1 ENHRY, CDR2 SYGVKD. The CDR3 runs to 15 residues.